The subject of this entry is one T cell receptor (beta chain). Treatment given: oral pan-JAK inhibitor, 5-10 mg twice daily. The record originates from a study of CD8+ T cells in alopecia areata. Germline CDR1 SGHTA, CDR2 FQGNSA. The V and J ends lost 4 bases and 11 bases, in that order; junction bases with no gene match: 4. This CDR3 is 12 amino acids long. Extracted RNA was reverse transcribed into cDNA, the sequencing template. Profiling relied on immunoSEQ multiplex PCR, and the TCRdb table lists in-frame clones only, not all of them. The sample lists around 190,000 clones, 50% to 75% occurring once.

The chain couples TRBV7-2 to TRBJ1-5, with 8 bases lining up with TRBD1. This TCR came from a human donor with alopecia areata. This material consisted of CD4+ T cells sorted from blood, taken at week 4, from a patient treated with tofacitinib. CDR3 DNA: TGTGCCAGCAGCTCAGGGGGCATGGCCCAGCATTTT. Encoded protein: CASSSGGMAQHF.